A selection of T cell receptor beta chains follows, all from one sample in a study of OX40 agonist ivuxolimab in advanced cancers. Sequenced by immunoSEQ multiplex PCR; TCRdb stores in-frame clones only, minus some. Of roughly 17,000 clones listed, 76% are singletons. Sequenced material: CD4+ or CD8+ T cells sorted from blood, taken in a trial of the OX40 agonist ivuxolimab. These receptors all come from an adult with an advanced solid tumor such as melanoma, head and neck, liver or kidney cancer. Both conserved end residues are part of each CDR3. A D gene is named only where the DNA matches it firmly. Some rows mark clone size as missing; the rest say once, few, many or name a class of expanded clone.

CDR3: CASSYEGQGNLYGYTF
DNA: TGTGCCAGCAGTTACGAAGGCCAGGGGAACCTCTATGGCTACACCTTC
V: TRBV6-5
J: TRBJ1-2
size: once
D: NA

CDR3: CASSRTENTGELFF
DNA: TGTGCCAGCAGCAGGACAGAGAACACCGGGGAGCTGTTTTTT
V: TRBV7-9
J: TRBJ2-2
size: NA
D: NA

CDR3: CSVTRMNTEAFF
DNA: TGCAGCGTGACACGGATGAACACTGAAGCTTTCTTT
V: TRBV29-1
J: TRBJ1-1
size: few
D: NA

CDR3: CASSPGRRRGYEQYF
DNA: TGTGCCAGCAGCCCGGGAAGGAGACGGGGCTACGAGCAGTACTTC
V: TRBV14
J: TRBJ2-7
size: NA
D: NA

CDR3: CASSSSGGGTDTQYF
DNA: TGTGCCAGCAGCTCTAGCGGGGGGGGCACAGATACGCAGTATTTT
V: TRBV5-4
J: TRBJ2-3
size: once
D: TRBD2

CDR3: CASSQAGTEAYEQYF
DNA: TGTGCCAGCAGCCAAGCCGGGACAGAGGCCTACGAGCAGTACTTC
V: TRBV14
J: TRBJ2-7
size: few
D: TRBD1

CDR3: CASSYSRDSYEQYF
DNA: TGTGCCAGCAGTTACTCCCGGGACTCCTACGAGCAGTACTTC
V: TRBV6-5
J: TRBJ2-7
size: NA
D: NA

CDR3: CASSLLAGASTDTQYF
DNA: TGTGCCAGCAGCCTCTTAGCGGGAGCCAGCACAGATACGCAGTATTTT
V: TRBV5-6
J: TRBJ2-3
size: few
D: TRBD2

CDR3: CASSFGDGRYTEAFF
DNA: TGTGCCAGCAGCTTTGGGGACGGGCGGTACACTGAAGCTTTCTTT
V: TRBV7-8
J: TRBJ1-1
size: NA
D: NA

CDR3: CASSQDSKGSGNTIYF
DNA: TGCGCCAGCAGCCAAGACTCGAAGGGCTCTGGAAACACCATATATTTT
V: TRBV4-3
J: TRBJ1-3
size: NA
D: NA

CDR3: CASSFGRAEAFF
DNA: TGTGCCAGCAGCTTCGGACGGGCTGAAGCTTTCTTT
V: TRBV5-6
J: TRBJ1-1
size: NA
D: NA

CDR3: CASSLTNPVLSSYNEQFF
DNA: TGTGCCAGCAGCTTAACGAACCCTGTGCTTAGCTCCTACAATGAGCAGTTCTTC
V: TRBV7-2
J: TRBJ2-1
size: NA
D: NA

CDR3: CASSLGTRGYEQYF
DNA: TGTGCCAGCAGCTTGGGGACTAGAGGCTACGAGCAGTACTTC
V: TRBV7-6
J: TRBJ2-7
size: NA
D: TRBD2

CDR3: CASSFTSGENEQFF
DNA: TGTGCCAGCAGTTTCACTAGCGGGGAAAATGAGCAGTTCTTC
V: TRBV5-5
J: TRBJ2-1
size: NA
D: TRBD2

CDR3: CASTEGAGGFYNEQFF
DNA: TGTGCCAGCACCGAAGGGGCGGGGGGCTTCTACAATGAGCAGTTCTTC
V: TRBV7-9
J: TRBJ2-1
size: NA
D: TRBD2

CDR3: CASSTGGLAVGQYF
DNA: TGTGCCAGCAGCACGGGGGGACTAGCGGTTGGGCAGTACTTC
V: TRBV7-9
J: TRBJ2-7
size: NA
D: TRBD2

CDR3: CASSSTDRSDFYEQYF
DNA: TGTGCCAGCAGTTCAACAGACAGGTCGGACTTCTACGAGCAGTACTTC
V: TRBV28
J: TRBJ2-7
size: NA
D: NA

CDR3: CASSANRGRTEAFF
DNA: TGTGCCAGTAGTGCAAACAGGGGGCGCACTGAAGCTTTCTTT
V: TRBV19
J: TRBJ1-1
size: few
D: TRBD1

CDR3: CASSVGIGQTEAFF
DNA: TGTGCCAGCAGCGTAGGTATCGGGCAGACTGAAGCTTTCTTT
V: TRBV9
J: TRBJ1-1
size: NA
D: NA

CDR3: CASSPLAGGYNEQFF
DNA: TGTGCCAGCAGTCCCCTAGCGGGAGGTTACAATGAGCAGTTCTTC
V: TRBV6-5
J: TRBJ2-1
size: NA
D: TRBD2

CDR3: CASSPPTGRYEQYF
DNA: TGTGCCAGCAGCCCCCCGACAGGAAGATACGAGCAGTACTTC
V: TRBV13
J: TRBJ2-7
size: NA
D: NA

CDR3: CASSSGLGEQFF
DNA: TGTGCCAGCAGTTCGGGACTAGGCGAGCAGTTCTTC
V: TRBV7-3
J: TRBJ2-1
size: NA
D: TRBD2

CDR3: CASSFTGFPNEKLFF
DNA: TGTGCCAGCAGCTTCACAGGGTTTCCTAATGAAAAACTGTTTTTT
V: TRBV7-6
J: TRBJ1-4
size: once
D: NA

CDR3: CASSLTGVGTDTQYF
DNA: TGTGCCAGCAGCTTAACCGGAGTAGGCACAGATACGCAGTATTTT
V: TRBV7-3
J: TRBJ2-3
size: NA
D: NA

CDR3: CASSQPAGLNTGELFF
DNA: TGCGCCAGCAGCCAACCCGCGGGGCTGAACACCGGGGAGCTGTTTTTT
V: TRBV4-1
J: TRBJ2-2
size: NA
D: NA

CDR3: CASVPEAFF
DNA: TGTGCCAGTGTCCCTGAAGCTTTCTTT
V: TRBV19
J: TRBJ1-1
size: few
D: NA

CDR3: CASSWPEREGRMSYEQYF
DNA: TGTGCCAGCAGCTGGCCTGAGCGGGAGGGCCGAATGTCCTACGAGCAGTACTTC
V: TRBV11-2
J: TRBJ2-7
size: NA
D: TRBD2

CDR3: CASSVGDGQHNTEAFF
DNA: TGTGCCAGCAGCGTAGGAGACGGACAGCATAACACTGAAGCTTTCTTT
V: TRBV9
J: TRBJ1-1
size: NA
D: NA

CDR3: CASSPGQNTEAFF
DNA: TGTGCCAGCAGCCCGGGACAGAACACTGAAGCTTTCTTT
V: TRBV7-9
J: TRBJ1-1
size: NA
D: NA

CDR3: CASSLTQLNTEAFF
DNA: TGTGCCAGCAGTTTAACGCAGCTGAACACTGAAGCTTTCTTT
V: TRBV28
J: TRBJ1-1
size: NA
D: NA

CDR3: CASSSAPTGILPTNEKLFF
DNA: TGTGCCAGCAGTTCGGCCCCGACAGGGATTTTACCAACTAATGAAAAACTGTTTTTT
V: TRBV27
J: TRBJ1-4
size: NA
D: TRBD1

CDR3: CASSQDFRGVGAYGYTF
DNA: TGCGCCAGCAGCCAAGATTTTCGGGGGGTCGGTGCCTATGGCTACACCTTC
V: TRBV4-3
J: TRBJ1-2
size: NA
D: NA

CDR3: CASSLGVAGYTF
DNA: TGTGCCAGCAGCTTAGGGGTTGCCGGCTACACCTTC
V: TRBV7-9
J: TRBJ1-2
size: NA
D: NA

CDR3: CASSLRGQERIIAFF
DNA: TGTGCCAGCAGTTTGAGGGGACAGGAACGGATTATAGCTTTCTTT
V: TRBV27
J: TRBJ1-1
size: NA
D: TRBD1

CDR3: CATDTGSNTEAFF
DNA: TGTGCCACCGATACAGGTTCTAACACTGAAGCTTTCTTT
V: TRBV2
J: TRBJ1-1
size: NA
D: NA

CDR3: CASSSTRGGHTEAFF
DNA: TGTGCCAGCAGTTCAACCAGGGGTGGTCACACTGAAGCTTTCTTT
V: TRBV6-6
J: TRBJ1-1
size: NA
D: NA

CDR3: CASSSLPQGAGETQYF
DNA: TGTGCCAGCAGCAGCTTACCCCAAGGGGCCGGAGAGACCCAGTACTTC
V: TRBV7-2
J: TRBJ2-5
size: NA
D: NA

CDR3: CASSPQSHEQYF
DNA: TGTGCCAGCAGCCCCCAGTCACACGAGCAGTACTTC
V: TRBV7-9
J: TRBJ2-7
size: NA
D: NA

CDR3: CASSLTGVHGYTF
DNA: TGTGCCAGCAGCTTAACAGGAGTACATGGCTACACCTTC
V: TRBV7-8
J: TRBJ1-2
size: NA
D: NA

CDR3: CSVEGGLSTDTQYF
DNA: TGCAGCGTTGAGGGCGGGCTGAGCACAGATACGCAGTATTTT
V: TRBV29-1
J: TRBJ2-3
size: NA
D: NA

CDR3: CASSLEGSPYNEQFF
DNA: TGCGCCAGCAGCTTGGAGGGTAGCCCGTACAATGAGCAGTTCTTC
V: TRBV5-1
J: TRBJ2-1
size: NA
D: NA